The 16 T cell receptor beta chains in this list originate from one sample, sequenced in a study of PD-1 blockade in classical Hodgkin lymphoma. TCRdb keeps only in-frame clones here, not all; method: immunoSEQ multiplex PCR. The repertoire consists of 99,000 or so clones, with roughly nine tenths occurring once and the leading ten covering 15% to 20%. Time point in this sample: cycle 4 day 1 (C4D1), after six to seven weeks of nivolumab. Patients all relapsed after autologous stem cell transplantation, and there was variation in brentuximab vedotin exposure. The sequencing used peripheral blood mononuclear cells (PBMCs), collected before the fourth cycle of nivolumab. These receptors were obtained from a human donor with classical Hodgkin lymphoma.

The chain uses TRBV28 and TRBJ2-1, with D possibly TRBD1 on 6 matching bases. Trimming left V 2 bases short and J 3 bases short, with 11 bases between. Germline V CDR1 and CDR2: MDHEN, SYDVKM. The CDR3 loop spans 15 amino acids. In DNA form, the CDR3 reads TGTGCCAGCAGTTTACGGGCAGGGGTCTACAATGAGCAGTTCTTC. It codes for CASSLRAGVYNEQFF.

This clone was recorded once. The V and J genes are TRBV28 and TRBJ2-7; 11 bases match TRBD2. This CDR3 has 15 amino acids. The V gene's germline CDR1 is MDHEN and CDR2 SYDVKM. The J segment lost 6 bases and the V segment lost 6 bases, leaving 10 bases of the junction unmatched. The CDR3 nucleotides are TGTGCCAGCAGCCCAAGGGGACTAGCGGTGGTCGAGCAGTACTTC. This gives the protein CASSPRGLAVVEQYF.

V gene TRBV29-1 combines with J gene TRBJ1-1; D not resolved. The V end lost 0 bases, the J end lost 0 bases, and 17 bases lay between the germline ends. Germline V gene lookup returns CDR1 SQVTM and CDR2 ANQGSEA. The CDR3 runs 17 residues. The CDR3 region is CSVEESTREFMNTEAFF. CDR3 nucleotides: TGCAGCGTTGAAGAATCGACACGAGAGTTCATGAACACTGAAGCTTTCTTT.

The genes are TRBV5-5 and TRBJ2-7, with D perhaps TRBD2 (6 bases). Germline CDR1 reads SGHKS; CDR2 reads YYEKEE (reference sequence). The CDR3 is made up of 15 amino acids. Between the trimmed V and J ends, which lost 0 bases and 0 bases, there was a span of 10 bases. The CDR3 reads CASSLEPSASYEQYF. The CDR3 nucleotides are TGTGCCAGCAGCTTGGAGCCTAGCGCCTCCTACGAGCAGTACTTC. Looking up the rest from reference TRBV5-5 and TRBJ2-7 gives the full variable domain: DAGVTQSPTHLIKTRGQQVTLRCSPISGHKSVSWYQQVLGQGPQFIFQYYEKEERGRGNFPDRFSARQFPNYSSELNVNALLLGDSALYLCASSLEPSASYEQYFGPGTRLTVT.

This clone was detected once. This chain connects TRBV9 to TRBJ2-2; 11 bases are shared with TRBD2. CDR3 size: 16 residues. Per the germline V gene, CDR1 is SGDLS and CDR2 is YYNGEE. V trimming: 4 bases; J trimming: 6 bases; junction bases outside the gene matches: 8. DNA for the CDR3: TGTGCCAGCAGCCCACTAGCGGGAGAAGTAGCCGGGGAGCTGTTTTTT. Translating gives CASSPLAGEVAGELFF.

V usage is TRBV6-5 and J usage is TRBJ1-5; TRBD1 matches 9 bases. The germline gives CDR1 MNHEY, CDR2 SVGAGI. Germline trimming cut 6 bases from V and 3 bases from J; bases unmatched to any gene: 6. This CDR3 is built from 15 residues. CDR3 sequence (DNA): TGTGCCAGCAGCCTGACAGGGGGACACAATCAGCCCCAGCATTTT. It is translated as CASSLTGGHNQPQHF.

This clone was observed a single time. This chain connects TRBV4-1 to TRBJ2-6; no firm D call. V was trimmed by 2 bases and J by 1 base, leaving 15 bases between them. The CDR3 contains 18 residues. Germline V gene sequence: CDR1 MGHRA, CDR2 YSYEKL. The CDR3 bases are TGCGCCAGCAGCCAATATACAGTCCCAAGGTCTGGGGCCAACGTCCTGACTTTC. Its translation is CASSQYTVPRSGANVLTF.

The rearrangement links TRBV29-1 to TRBJ2-7, with TRBD2 matching over 12 bases. CDR3 length equals 17 residues. Trimming took 7 bases from V and 0 from J; bases not matched to a gene: 13. The germline gives CDR1 SQVTM, CDR2 ANQGSEA. CDR3 amino acids: CSATKGVTSGSSYEQYF. Written as DNA, the CDR3 is TGCAGCGCTACGAAGGGGGTGACTAGCGGGAGCTCCTACGAGCAGTACTTC.

J is TRBJ2-3 and V is TRBV2; D may be TRBD1 (7 bases). V gave up 7 bases and J gave up 4 bases, with 12 bases separating them. CDR3 length equals 13 residues. Germline CDR1 and CDR2: SNHLY and FYNNEI. Here the CDR3 reads CASTQGGADTQYF. CDR3 coding DNA: TGTGCCAGCACGCAGGGGGGCGCAGATACGCAGTATTTT.

The chain links TRBV30 to TRBJ1-4, with D possibly TRBD1 on 5 matching bases. V shed 6 bases and J shed 0 bases, with 8 bases lying between them. CDR1 GTSNPN and CDR2 SVGIG come from the germline V gene (reference sequence). The CDR3 extends over 13 amino acids. The DNA of the CDR3 is TGTGCCTGCAGGGCTGCAACTAATGAAAAACTGTTTTTT. It codes for CACRAATNEKLFF.

The gene calls are TRBV10-2 and TRBJ2-7; the D gene is possibly TRBD2 (6 bases). The CDR3 is 15 amino acids. V lost 3 bases, J lost 3 bases, and 15 bases lay in between. Germline values: CDR1 WSHSY, CDR2 SAAADI. The CDR3 DNA sequence: TGCGCCAGCAGTGAACCGGGAGAGATTTTCTACGAGCAGTACTTC. This gives the protein CASSEPGEIFYEQYF.

This chain connects TRBV6-1 to TRBJ1-5; D gene uncertain. The V end was cut by 7 bases, the J end by 10 bases, with 23 bases between. The CDR3 covers 15 residues. Germline V gene sequence: CDR1 MNHNS, CDR2 SASEGT. CDR3 coding DNA: TGTGCCAGCACCCTTTCAGGAGTCAGTCATCTACCCCAGCATTTT. Encoded protein: CASTLSGVSHLPQHF.

V and J are TRBV28 and TRBJ2-3; D is tentatively TRBD1 or TRBD2 (5 bases each). The CDR3 totals 16 residues. The germline gives CDR1 MDHEN, CDR2 SYDVKM. The ends were cut back, 3 bases at V and 2 bases at J, with 15 bases in the middle. CDR3 sequence: CASSLPGPSLTDTQYF. The DNA of the CDR3 is TGTGCCAGCAGTTTGCCGGGACCAAGCCTCACAGATACGCAGTATTTT.

CDR3 sequence: CSVGIGGLMNTEAFF. For the CDR3, the DNA is TGCAGCGTTGGAATAGGGGGCCTCATGAACACTGAAGCTTTCTTT. This chain links TRBV29-1 with TRBJ1-1; 7 bases align to TRBD1. Per germline, CDR1 SQVTM and CDR2 ANQGSEA. CDR3 length: 15 amino acids. V shed 4 bases and J 0 bases; nucleotides not matched to a gene: 8.

The V and J genes are TRBV6-5 and TRBJ2-7, with D possibly TRBD1 on 5 matching bases. The CDR3 is 14 amino acids. Trimming stripped 0 bases from V and 1 base from J, with 7 bases between. Germline values: CDR1 MNHEY, CDR2 SVGAGI. The CDR3 DNA sequence: TGTGCCAGCAGTTACTCTAGACAGTCCTACGAGCAGTACTTC. Translating gives CASSYSRQSYEQYF.

The chain recombines TRBV29-1 with TRBJ1-1; D is uncertain. Trimming stripped 4 bases from V and 4 bases from J, with 16 bases between. Germline assignment: CDR1 SQVTM and CDR2 ANQGSEA. The CDR3 extends over 14 amino acids. This CDR3 is CSVVRARTPTEAFF. The CDR3, as DNA: TGCAGCGTTGTCCGCGCACGGACCCCCACTGAAGCTTTCTTT.